This T cell receptor (beta chain) comes out of a study of shared clonotypes between healthy human individuals. Broader study findings: Against clonotypes common to all four donors, non-shared ones had lower generation probabilities. The sampled material consisted only of blood, and tissue repertoires are likely to differ.

This CDR3 is 21 amino acids long. Germline CDR1 and CDR2: MGHRA and YSYEKL. V was pared by 2 bases and J by 0 bases, with 10 bases of the junction left unmatched. Naive CD8 isolation took CD45RO-negative cells positively selected for CCR7 and excluded terminally differentiated effector memory CD45RA+ cells. Healthy adults negative for HIV, lacking recent acute infections or vaccinations, served as donors. This clone was detected once. What it binds is unknown. For each subset, genomic DNA was distributed in equal portions over several immunoSEQ plates. TCRdb keeps only in-frame clones here, not all; method: immunoSEQ multiplex PCR. The sample lists roughly 2.1 million clones, 85% to 95% occurring once.

The V and J genes are TRBV4-1 and TRBJ2-6, with 13 bases that match TRBD2. The specimen sequenced was naive CD8+ T cells from PBMCs. The sequence was collected from a man aged 18 to 29 in good health. Some clones in this sample may be carry-over from other donors' samples. CDR3 protein: CASSQTSGRAGIASGANVLTF. The CDR3 DNA is TGCGCCAGCAGCCAAACTAGCGGGAGGGCCGGAATCGCCTCTGGGGCCAACGTCCTGACTTTC.